This T cell receptor (beta chain) was captured by sequencing in a study of shared clonotypes between healthy human individuals. Findings of the study overall: Sorted-subset samples were not fully sequenced, rarefaction indicated.

Here immunoSEQ multiplex PCR was the method, and the copy in TCRdb shows in-frame clones only, minus some. Of some 2,000,000 clones in the sample, approximately 95% are singletons; the top ten hold under 0.15%. The CDR3 is 13 amino acids. Germline V CDR1 and CDR2: SNHLY, FYNNEI. The V and J ends lost 6 bases and 3 bases respectively, with 8 bases between them. Regarding this clone: Antigen: not known.

The sample consisted of naive CD4+ T cells sorted from blood. Indicated subset: CD45RA+ positively selected. The receptor was isolated from a man younger than 30 in good health. V is TRBV2 and J is TRBJ2-2; TRBD2 might be the D (5 bases). The chain's CDR3 is CASRGGDTGELFF. Here the CDR3 DNA reads TGTGCCAGCAGAGGAGGAGACACCGGGGAGCTGTTTTTT. The complete variable domain, with remaining parts taken from reference TRBV2 and TRBJ2-2, reads EPEVTQTPSHQVTQMGQEVILRCVPISNHLYFYWYRQILGQKVEFLVSFYNNEISEKSEIFDDQFSVERPDGSNFTLKIRSTKLEDSAMYFCASRGGDTGELFFGEGSRLTVL.